This T cell receptor (beta chain) comes out of a study of spatial heterogeneity in lung cancer. The CDR3 is made up of 10 amino acids. Per the germline V gene, CDR1 is MDHEN and CDR2 is SYDVKM. V shed 11 bases and J shed 5 bases, with 9 bases lying between them. Stated time point: sample taken at primary tumor resection. The input material, whole RNA from tumor, nontumor lung or frozen PBMC, was sequenced unsorted. This clonotype was recorded at least ten times. TCRdb independently ran MiXCR on the 5' RACE reads; one entry per CDR3 protein. The table lists tens of thousands of distinct CDR3 sequences, approximately 14% of them singletons.

The origin of this receptor is a male donor with early-stage non-small cell lung cancer. Sequenced here: PBMCs, sampled at surgery. V gene TRBV28 combines with J gene TRBJ1-1, with D hard to call. In DNA, the CDR3 is TGTGCCGGAGGAGGGACTGAAGCTTTCTTT. As protein: CAGGGTEAFF. Full variable domain (missing parts from reference TRBV28 and TRBJ1-1): DVKVTQSSRYLVKRTGEKVFLECVQDMDHENMFWYRQDPGLGLRLIYFSYDVKMKEKGDIPEGYSVSREKKERFSLILESASTNQTSMYLCAGGGTEAFFGQGTRLTVV.